This TCR beta chain emerged from a study of cytomegalovirus exposure and HLA in healthy donors. General observations from the study: Confirmation was obtained in vitro that a few CMV-associated chains are specific for CMV antigens. In most subjects, TCR beta sequences reportedly gave accurate predictions of HLA-A and HLA-B alleles. Certain sequence variants were highly shared and formed a cluster, and this cluster was likely a sequencing artifact.

The V gene's germline CDR1 is GTSNPN and CDR2 SVGIG (reference sequence). The CDR3 totals 13 residues. The V gene end was trimmed by 0 bases and the J gene end by 7 bases; junction bases not matched to a gene: 0. The study ran its PCR with 60 Vbeta and 13 Jbeta primers. As handled by the study authors: A later analysis tallied tens of millions of unique TCR beta chains, 9.5 million to 14 million of them shared. TCRdb's copy holds only in-frame clones and misses some; the assay was immunoSEQ multiplex PCR. That table furnishes V, J and clone size, whereas the DNA furnished D and trimming. The repertoire holds 240,000 or so clones, with about 80% as singletons. A note on this clone: The antigen is undetermined.

The chain recombines TRBV30 with TRBJ2-1; 10 bases fit TRBD2. Sequencing was done on a sample of PBMCs. The TCR was taken from a woman aged 60 to 75 in good health and CMV-seropositive. The DNA of the CDR3 is TGTGCCTGGAGTGTACTAGCGGGAAATGAGCAGTTCTTC. Amino acid sequence: CAWSVLAGNEQFF.